This T cell receptor (beta chain) was sequenced during a study of blood T cell repertoires in COVID-19. Study-level background: PBMCs, B-cell-depleted T cells, or T cells provided the cDNA or gDNA that made up the material.

Repertoires were generated with immunoSEQ multiplex PCR, while TCRdb's copy carries only in-frame clones and drops some. The sample carries about 150,000 clones, about 80% recorded once. Germline loops: CDR1 SQVTM, CDR2 ANQGSEA. With 4 bases clipped from V and 7 bases from J, the junction kept 18 bases outside the gene matches. This CDR3 spans 18 amino acids. The genes are TRBV29-1 and TRBJ2-2; 10 positions agree with TRBD1. Sequenced: peripheral blood. This clonotype was obtained from a woman aged 80 or over with acute or convalescent COVID-19. The DNA of the CDR3 is TGCAGCGTTGTTGGACGAAAAACAGGGACAGGGGACAACGGGGAGCTGTTTTTT. Translated: CSVVGRKTGTGDNGELFF.